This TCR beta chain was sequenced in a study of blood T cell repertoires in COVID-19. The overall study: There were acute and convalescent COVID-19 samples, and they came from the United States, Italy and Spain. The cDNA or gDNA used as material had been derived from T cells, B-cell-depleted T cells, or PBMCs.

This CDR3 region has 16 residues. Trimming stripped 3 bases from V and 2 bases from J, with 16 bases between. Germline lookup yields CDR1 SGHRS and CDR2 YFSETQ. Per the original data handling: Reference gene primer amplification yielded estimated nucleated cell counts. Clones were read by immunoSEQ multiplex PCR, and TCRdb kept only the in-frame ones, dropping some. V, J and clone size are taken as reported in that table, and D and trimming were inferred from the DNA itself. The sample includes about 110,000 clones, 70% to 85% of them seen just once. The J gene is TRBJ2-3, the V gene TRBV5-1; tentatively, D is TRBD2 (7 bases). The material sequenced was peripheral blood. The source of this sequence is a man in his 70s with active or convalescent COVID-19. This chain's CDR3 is CASSWGGGGDTDTQYF. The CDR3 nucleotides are TGCGCCAGCAGCTGGGGGGGCGGGGGCGACACAGATACGCAGTATTTT.